The next 17 T cell receptor beta chains were all read from a single sample in a study of shared clonotypes between healthy human individuals. Measured with immunoSEQ multiplex PCR; TCRdb has only the in-frame clones, and not every one. The sample lists hundreds of thousands of clones; about 96% were seen once. Material for sequencing was naive CD4+ T cells sorted from blood. Subset: CD45RA+ positively selected. These receptors came from a woman aged 30 to 39 in good health.

V gene TRBV30 combines with J gene TRBJ2-7, with D perhaps being TRBD1 or TRBD2 (5 bases each). Germline V lookup: CDR1 GTSNPN, CDR2 SVGIG (reference sequence). CDR3 length: 14 residues. The V end lost 5 bases, the J end lost 4 bases, and 18 bases lay between the germline ends. The DNA of the CDR3 is TGTGCCTGGGAAGGTGGGGGAACCCCTTACGAGCAGTACTTC. It yields the protein CAWEGGGTPYEQYF.

V is TRBV7-8 and J is TRBJ1-3; 7 bases map to TRBD1. Unmatched junction bases numbered 15, after V lost 5 bases and J lost 2 bases. Germline loops: CDR1 SGHVS, CDR2 FQNEAQ. The CDR3 runs to 18 residues. The CDR3 here is CASSPAGQALRTGNTIYF. In DNA, the CDR3 is TGTGCCAGCAGCCCCGCTGGACAGGCACTTCGCACTGGAAACACCATATATTTT.

The J gene is TRBJ1-3, the V gene TRBV7-2; 7 nucleotides match TRBD1. Trimming took 9 bases from V and 7 from J; bases not matched to a gene: 6. Germline V gene sequence: CDR1 SGHTA, CDR2 FQGNSA. CDR3 length equals 12 residues. The CDR3: CARVDRENTIYF. The DNA of the CDR3 is TGTGCCAGGGTTGACAGGGAGAACACCATATATTTT. The full variable domain, with the rest looked up from reference TRBV7-2 and TRBJ1-3, is GAGVSQSPSNKVTEKGKDVELRCDPISGHTALYWYRQSLGQGLEFLIYFQGNSAPDKSGLPSDRFSAERTGGSVSTLTIQRTQQEDSAVYLCARVDRENTIYFGEGSWLTVV.

The chain is built from TRBV28 and TRBJ1-5; D may be TRBD1 (6 bases). Germline lookup yields CDR1 MDHEN and CDR2 SYDVKM. The CDR3 length is 15 residues. Trimming removed 5 bases at V and 5 bases at J, with 16 bases between. The CDR3 region has the DNA TGTGCCAGCAGTCTGATGGACAGACCACATCAGCCCCAGCATTTT. This translates into CASSLMDRPHQPQHF.

The chain joins TRBV29-1 to TRBJ2-1; 9 nucleotides agree with TRBD1. Germline trimming cut 4 bases from V and 7 bases from J; bases unmatched to any gene: 11. Germline CDR1 is SQVTM and CDR2 is ANQGSEA. The CDR3 covers 15 residues. CDR3 sequence: CSVAKFTGGENEQFF. The CDR3 coding sequence is TGCAGCGTTGCGAAGTTTACAGGGGGCGAGAATGAGCAGTTCTTC.

As for this clone: A read error may produce the germline difference seen at one junction end. The chain has TRBV9 and TRBJ2-3, with 9 nucleotides matching TRBD2. Looked up from germline, CDR1 is SGDLS and CDR2 is YYNGEE. This CDR3 comprises 15 residues. Here the CDR3 reads CASSVDSGSADMQYF. The CDR3 DNA reads as TGTGCCAGCAGCGTCGATAGCGGGAGCGCAGATATGCAGTATTTT.

The chain uses TRBV6-1 and TRBJ2-7; weak D call: TRBD1 (6 bases). The germline gives CDR1 MNHNS, CDR2 SASEGT. This CDR3 is 13 amino acids long. The germline V and J ends were trimmed by 7 bases and 3 bases, with 13 bases remaining between them. Here the CDR3 reads CASNSTGSYEQYF. In DNA form, the CDR3 reads TGTGCCAGCAACTCGACAGGTAGCTACGAGCAGTACTTC.

The rearrangement links TRBV28 to TRBJ1-2; the D is unclear. Germline CDR1 MDHEN, CDR2 SYDVKM. The CDR3 has 12 amino acids. V lost 4 bases and J 3 bases, leaving 6 bases between the germline ends. The CDR3 loop is CASSSNYYGYTF. The DNA for the CDR3 is TGTGCCAGCAGTTCCAATTACTATGGCTACACCTTC.

The rearrangement links TRBV6-6 to TRBJ1-1, with D unclear. CDR3 length: 16 amino acids. Deletions cut 3 bases from V and 1 base from J, with 15 bases between. Germline lookup yields CDR1 MNHNY and CDR2 SVGAGI (reference sequence). The CDR3 sequence: CASSYSVTRRNTEAFF. CDR3 DNA sequence: TGTGCCAGCAGTTATTCGGTCACCAGGAGGAACACTGAAGCTTTCTTT.

This clone was seen once. DNA for the CDR3: TGTGCCAGCAGTGAATACATCGGGCCGCAGGGCTATGGCTACACCTTC. Its protein is CASSEYIGPQGYGYTF. The chain joins TRBV25-1 to TRBJ1-2, with D perhaps TRBD1 (5 bases). Trimming stripped 0 bases from V and 4 bases from J, with 15 bases between. CDR3 size: 16 residues. Germline loops: CDR1 MGHDK, CDR2 SYGVNS.

The chain recombines TRBV7-9 with TRBJ1-5, with 9 nucleotides matching TRBD1. CDR1 and CDR2 (germline): SEHNR, FQNEAQ (reference sequence). Trimming removed 6 bases from V and 11 bases from J; junction bases left unmatched: 14. The CDR3 runs 15 residues. The CDR3 loop reads CASSKVGQGPQAQHF. CDR3 in DNA: TGTGCCAGCAGTAAAGTGGGACAGGGACCACAGGCCCAGCATTTT.

This clone was seen once. DNA of the CDR3: TGTGCCAGCAGCGGTCAGGGGAATAGCAATCAGCCCCAGCATTTT. It yields the protein CASSGQGNSNQPQHF. This chain uses TRBV7-2 with TRBJ1-5; D possibly corresponds to TRBD1 (6 bases). Trimming removed 5 bases at V and 0 bases at J, with 11 bases between. Per the germline V gene, CDR1 is SGHTA and CDR2 is FQGNSA. The CDR3 loop spans 15 amino acids.

V and J are TRBV11-2 and TRBJ2-1, with D uncertain. This CDR3 spans 16 amino acids. CDR1 is SGHAT and CDR2 is FQNNGV in the germline V gene. V was clipped by 3 bases and J by 1 base, with 13 bases between them. The CDR3 here is CASSFLALPSYNEQFF. CDR3 coding DNA: TGTGCCAGCAGCTTCTTGGCGCTGCCTTCCTACAATGAGCAGTTCTTC.

The chain is built from TRBV5-8 and TRBJ2-1, with 7 positions matching TRBD2. Germline CDR1 SGHTS, CDR2 YDEGEE. With 4 bases clipped from V and 6 bases from J, the junction kept 13 bases outside the gene matches. The CDR3 loop spans 16 amino acids. CDR3 residues: CASSPGRASGGNEQFF. The CDR3 DNA reads TGTGCCAGCAGCCCGGGGAGGGCTAGCGGTGGCAATGAGCAGTTCTTC.

This clone came up a few times. The chain carries TRBV2 and TRBJ2-2; D tentatively reads TRBD1 or TRBD2 (6 bases each). The V gene lost 4 bases and the J gene lost 2 bases, with 14 bases spanning the gap. This CDR3 has 16 amino acids. The germline CDR1 and CDR2 sequences are SNHLY and FYNNEI. The CDR3 spells CASSVTGAENTGELFF. CDR3 nucleotide sequence: TGTGCCAGCAGTGTCACGGGGGCAGAAAACACCGGGGAGCTGTTTTTT.

As regards this clone: This sample also contains other DNA sequences that code for the same CDR3. The rearrangement uses TRBV28 and TRBJ1-4, with D possibly matching TRBD1 (6 bases). The CDR3 totals 14 residues. Germline CDR1 and CDR2: MDHEN and SYDVKM. Trimming took 5 bases from V and 5 from J, leaving 12 bases between them. The CDR3 loop is CASSTGTPNEKLFF. The CDR3 nucleotides read TGTGCCAGCAGTACCGGGACACCGAATGAAAAACTGTTTTTT.

The rearrangement links TRBV27 to TRBJ1-5, with 8 nucleotides matching TRBD1. The CDR3 totals 14 residues. CDR1 MNHEY and CDR2 SMNVEV come from the germline V gene (reference sequence). J lost 4 bases, V lost 3 bases, and 2 bases had no gene match. The CDR3 loop is CASSFQGANQPQHF. CDR3 DNA sequence: TGTGCCAGCAGTTTTCAGGGGGCGAATCAGCCCCAGCATTTT.